This T cell receptor beta chain was sequenced during a study of OX40 agonist ivuxolimab in advanced cancers. Background on the whole study: The costimulatory receptor OX40 (CD134) was targeted by ivuxolimab, a fully human IgG2 agonistic monoclonal antibody. In the dose-escalation cohort, more than 75% of patients were male, and the mean age was approximately 64 years, with a range of 23 to 79. The paper reports the monotherapy dose-escalation portion (N of about 47 patients) of the phase I ivuxolimab trial. Of the roughly 50 dose-escalation patients, hepatocellular carcinoma was present in about 20, melanoma in roughly 15, renal cell carcinoma in 9 and head and neck cancer in 9. Partial responses occurred in three dose-escalation patients, of whom one had hepatocellular carcinoma and two had cutaneous melanoma. Peripheral TCRbeta sequencing was intended to test whether TCR sequence diversity was altered and clonal T-cell expansion was caused by ivuxolimab. Patients were allowed to have had prior anti-PD-1, anti-PD-L1 or anti-CTLA-4 therapy, and around 40% of the dose-escalation patients had previously received checkpoint inhibitors. Intravenous ivuxolimab was administered to patients every 2 weeks at six dose levels: 0.01, 0.1, 0.3, 1.5, 3 and 10 mg/kg. Study-level results and caveats: Clonal expansion of both CD4+ and CD8+ blood T cells was observed from baseline to week 6 at doses 0.1 to 3.0 mg/kg. In the 0.1-3.0 mg/kg groups, partial responders had among the lowest normalized peripheral clonal expansion, particularly in CD8+ T cells. On average, CD8+ T cells showed more expanded clones than CD4+ T cells after ivuxolimab. Antigen specificity was not determined for the clonally expanded peripheral T cells. Low levels of normalized T-cell clonal expansion were also seen in some patients who did not respond.

Genomic DNA was extracted from sorted cells for sequencing of the TCRbeta CDR3 region. TCRbeta CDR3 regions were sequenced using the immunoSEQ Assay. TCRdb's version of the immuneACCESS table is confined to in-frame rearrangements and falls short of the full clone set. An unresolved V gene accounts for under half of the shortfall where checked; the remainder is of unknown origin. This sample has 25,000 to 30,000 clones in its table, and more than 75% of those were observed once. Of the sample, around 33% is held by the ten largest clones. The trial excluded patients who had a history of autoimmune disease or were on systemic immunosuppression. In every dose cohort, peripheral blood was drawn for TCR sequencing at baseline, cycle 4 day 1, and cycle 7 day 1. Samples came from an open-label, multicenter, first-in-human phase I dose-escalation trial of ivuxolimab. Adults with locally advanced or metastatic melanoma, renal cell carcinoma, hepatocellular carcinoma or head and neck squamous cell carcinoma were enrolled in the trial. Before TCR sequencing, CD4+ T cells and CD8+ T cells from peripheral blood were sorted into separate populations.

Remarks on this clone: The specificity of this receptor is unknown. No much larger clone exists at a distance of one base, and base qualities are not known.

Spanning cysteine to phenylalanine, the CDR3 consists of 14 amino acids. CDR3 DNA only is kept here, 42 bases in frame from base 1. Per the germline V gene, SGHDN is the CDR1 and FVKESK is the CDR2. Deletion took 1 base off V and 0 bases off J, with a span of 6 bases between the germline ends. The receptor chain draws on TRBV14 and TRBJ1-2; the D gene remains uncertain. The receptor was isolated from an adult with an advanced solid tumor such as melanoma, head and neck, liver or kidney cancer. The sequencing here drew on CD4+ or CD8+ T cells sorted from blood, taken in a trial of the OX40 agonist ivuxolimab. The CDR3 in this case is CASSQGSPNYGYTF. The DNA is as follows: TGTGCCAGCAGCCAAGGCAGCCCTAACTATGGCTACACCTTC.